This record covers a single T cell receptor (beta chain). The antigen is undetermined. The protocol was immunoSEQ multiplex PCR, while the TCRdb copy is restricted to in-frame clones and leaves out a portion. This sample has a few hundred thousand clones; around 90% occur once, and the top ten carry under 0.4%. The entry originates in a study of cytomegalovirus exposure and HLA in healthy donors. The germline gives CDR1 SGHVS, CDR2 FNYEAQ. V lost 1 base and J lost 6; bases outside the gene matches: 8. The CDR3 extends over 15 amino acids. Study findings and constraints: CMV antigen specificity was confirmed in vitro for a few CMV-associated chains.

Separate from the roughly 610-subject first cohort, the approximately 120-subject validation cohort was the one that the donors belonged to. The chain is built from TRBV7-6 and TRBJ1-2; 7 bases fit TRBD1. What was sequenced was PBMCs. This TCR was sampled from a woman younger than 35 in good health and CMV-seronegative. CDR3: CASSLDIGGANGYTF. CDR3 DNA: TGTGCCAGCAGCTTAGACATAGGGGGCGCGAATGGCTACACCTTC.